This T cell receptor (beta chain) comes out of a study of T cells in Graves' hyperthyroidism and ophthalmopathy. General study results and limits: Ophthalmopathy was model-predicted a median around 6.1 months pre-onset.

This clonotype has only a few counts. What it recognizes is unknown. TCR beta CDR3 sequences were amplified from RNA transcripts. TCR CDR3 underwent first-round RT-PCR with the HTBI primer set. TCRdb re-called the multiplex PCR reads through MiXCR, storing one row per CDR3 protein. Of hundreds of thousands of distinct CDR3 sequences detected, approximately 42% appear once; the ten largest clones hold approximately 6.8%. The receptor's source is an adult man with Graves' disease, either hyperthyroidism or ophthalmopathy (not recorded which). The sample taken for sequencing was peripheral blood or thyroid tissue (not recorded which).

The CDR3 loop is CASSLQLSGANVLTF. The CDR3 DNA sequence: TGTGCCAGCAGCTTACAGCTCTCTGGGGCCAACGTCCTGACTTTC. The genes are TRBV7-2 and TRBJ2-6; D unresolved. Trimming removed 2 bases from V and 0 bases from J, with 5 bases in between. Germline CDR1 and CDR2: SGHTA and FQGNSA. The CDR3 length is 15 residues.